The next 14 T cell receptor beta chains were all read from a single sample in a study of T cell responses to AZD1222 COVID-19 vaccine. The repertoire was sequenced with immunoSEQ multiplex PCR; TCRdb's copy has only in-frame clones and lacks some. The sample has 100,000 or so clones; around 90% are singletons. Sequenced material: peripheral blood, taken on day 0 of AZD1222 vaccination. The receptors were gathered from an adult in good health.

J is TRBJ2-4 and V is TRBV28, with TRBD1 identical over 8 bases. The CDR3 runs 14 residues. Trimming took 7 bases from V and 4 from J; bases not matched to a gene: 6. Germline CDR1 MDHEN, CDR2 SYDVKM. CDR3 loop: CASIPRTGKNIQYF. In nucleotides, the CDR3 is TGTGCCAGCATTCCTCGGACAGGGAAAAACATTCAGTACTTC.

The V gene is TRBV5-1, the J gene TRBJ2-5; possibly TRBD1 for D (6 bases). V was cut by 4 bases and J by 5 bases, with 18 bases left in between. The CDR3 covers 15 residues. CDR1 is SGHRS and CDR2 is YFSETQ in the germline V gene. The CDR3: CASSVSSTGSETQYF. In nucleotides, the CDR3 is TGCGCCAGCAGCGTCTCTTCGACAGGCTCGGAGACCCAGTACTTC. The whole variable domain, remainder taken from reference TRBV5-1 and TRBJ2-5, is KAGVTQTPRYLIKTRGQQVTLSCSPISGHRSVSWYQQTPGQGLQFLFEYFSETQRNKGNFPGRFSGRQFSNSRSEMNVSTLELGDSALYLCASSVSSTGSETQYFGPGTRLLVL.

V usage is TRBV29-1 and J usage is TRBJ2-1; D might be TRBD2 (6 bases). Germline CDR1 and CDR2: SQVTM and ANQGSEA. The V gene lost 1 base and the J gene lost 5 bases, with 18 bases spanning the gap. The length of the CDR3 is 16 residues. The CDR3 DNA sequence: TGCAGCGTTGAAGGGGTAGCGGAGACGATAAACAATGAGCAGTTCTTC. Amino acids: CSVEGVAETINNEQFF.

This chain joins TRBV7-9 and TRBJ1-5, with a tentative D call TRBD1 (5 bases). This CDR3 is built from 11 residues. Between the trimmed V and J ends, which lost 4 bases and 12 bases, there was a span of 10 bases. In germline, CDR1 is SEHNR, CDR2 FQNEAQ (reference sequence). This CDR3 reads CASSSRDDQHF. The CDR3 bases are TGTGCCAGCAGCTCACGGGACGACCAGCATTTT.

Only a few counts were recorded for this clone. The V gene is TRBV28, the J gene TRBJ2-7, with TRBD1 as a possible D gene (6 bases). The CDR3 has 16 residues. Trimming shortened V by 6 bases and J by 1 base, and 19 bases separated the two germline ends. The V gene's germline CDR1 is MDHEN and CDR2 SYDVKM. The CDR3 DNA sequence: TGTGCCAGCAGCGGAACCCCGGACAGTTGGTCCTACGAGCAGTACTTC. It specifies CASSGTPDSWSYEQYF.

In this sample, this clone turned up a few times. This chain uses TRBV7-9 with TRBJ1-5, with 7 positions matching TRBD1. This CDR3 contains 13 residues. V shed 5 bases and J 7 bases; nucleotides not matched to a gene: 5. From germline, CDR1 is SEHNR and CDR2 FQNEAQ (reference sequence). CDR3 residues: CASSLIQGQPQHF. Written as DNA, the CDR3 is TGTGCCAGCAGCCTAATACAGGGGCAGCCCCAGCATTTT.

CDR3 DNA: TGTGCCAGCCGACTAGGGGGATCCTATGGCTACACCTTC. It specifies CASRLGGSYGYTF. This sequence joins TRBV19 and TRBJ1-2; perhaps TRBD1 as D (6 bases). Looked up from germline, CDR1 is LNHDA and CDR2 is SQIVND (reference sequence). The CDR3 spans 13 residues. V was trimmed by 9 bases and J by 4 bases, leaving 15 bases between them.

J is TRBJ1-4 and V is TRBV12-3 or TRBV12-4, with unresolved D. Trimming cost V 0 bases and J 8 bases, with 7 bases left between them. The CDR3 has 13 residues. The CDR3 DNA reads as TGTGCCAGCAGTTTAGCCACAGAAGAAAAACTGTTTTTT. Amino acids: CASSLATEEKLFF.

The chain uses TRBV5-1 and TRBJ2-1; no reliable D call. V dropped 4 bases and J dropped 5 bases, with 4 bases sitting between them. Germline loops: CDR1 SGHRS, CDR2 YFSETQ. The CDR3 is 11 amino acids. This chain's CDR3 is CASSQNNEQFF. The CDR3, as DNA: TGCGCCAGCAGCCAAAACAATGAGCAGTTCTTC.

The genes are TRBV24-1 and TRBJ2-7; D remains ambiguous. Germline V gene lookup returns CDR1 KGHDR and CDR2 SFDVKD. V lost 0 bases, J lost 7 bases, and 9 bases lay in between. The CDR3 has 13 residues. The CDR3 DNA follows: TGTGCCACCAGTGATTTGTCTGCCCGAGAGCAGTACTTC. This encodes CATSDLSAREQYF.

CDR3 region: CASGREYTDTQYF. CDR3 bases: TGTGCCAGCGGGAGGGAATACACAGATACGCAGTATTTT. The rearrangement links TRBV19 to TRBJ2-3; 8 nucleotides agree with TRBD2. The ends lost 9 bases at V and 2 bases at J; junction bases unmatched: 4. The CDR3 loop spans 13 amino acids. Germline CDR1 and CDR2: LNHDA and SQIVND (reference sequence).

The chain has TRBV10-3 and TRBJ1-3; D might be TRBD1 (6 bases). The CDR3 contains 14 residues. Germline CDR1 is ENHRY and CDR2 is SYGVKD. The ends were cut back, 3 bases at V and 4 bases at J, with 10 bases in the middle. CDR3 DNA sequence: TGTGCCATCAGTGACCTCGGACAGGGAAACACCATATATTTT. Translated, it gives CAISDLGQGNTIYF.

For the CDR3, the DNA is TGTGCCAGCCAAAGTACCACGGATTCACCCCTCCACTTT. Its translation is CASQSTTDSPLHF. This chain connects TRBV19 to TRBJ1-6, with unresolved D. V was pared by 9 bases and J by 8 bases, with 14 bases between. This CDR3 has 13 amino acids. The germline V gene has CDR1 LNHDA and CDR2 SQIVND (reference sequence). Based on the CDR3 plus reference TRBV19 and TRBJ1-6, the full variable domain is DGGITQSPKYLFRKEGQNVTLSCEQNLNHDAMYWYRQDPGQGLRLIYYSQIVNDFQKGDIAEGYSVSREKKESFPLTVTSAQKNPTAFYLCASQSTTDSPLHFGNGTRLTVT.

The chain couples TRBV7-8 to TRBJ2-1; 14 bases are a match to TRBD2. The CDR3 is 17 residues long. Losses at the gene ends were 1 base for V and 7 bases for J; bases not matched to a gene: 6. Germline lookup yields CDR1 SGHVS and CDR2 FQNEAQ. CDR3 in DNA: TGTGCCAGCAGCTTAGTTGGGACTAGCGGGAGTGGTAATGAGCAGTTCTTC. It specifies CASSLVGTSGSGNEQFF.